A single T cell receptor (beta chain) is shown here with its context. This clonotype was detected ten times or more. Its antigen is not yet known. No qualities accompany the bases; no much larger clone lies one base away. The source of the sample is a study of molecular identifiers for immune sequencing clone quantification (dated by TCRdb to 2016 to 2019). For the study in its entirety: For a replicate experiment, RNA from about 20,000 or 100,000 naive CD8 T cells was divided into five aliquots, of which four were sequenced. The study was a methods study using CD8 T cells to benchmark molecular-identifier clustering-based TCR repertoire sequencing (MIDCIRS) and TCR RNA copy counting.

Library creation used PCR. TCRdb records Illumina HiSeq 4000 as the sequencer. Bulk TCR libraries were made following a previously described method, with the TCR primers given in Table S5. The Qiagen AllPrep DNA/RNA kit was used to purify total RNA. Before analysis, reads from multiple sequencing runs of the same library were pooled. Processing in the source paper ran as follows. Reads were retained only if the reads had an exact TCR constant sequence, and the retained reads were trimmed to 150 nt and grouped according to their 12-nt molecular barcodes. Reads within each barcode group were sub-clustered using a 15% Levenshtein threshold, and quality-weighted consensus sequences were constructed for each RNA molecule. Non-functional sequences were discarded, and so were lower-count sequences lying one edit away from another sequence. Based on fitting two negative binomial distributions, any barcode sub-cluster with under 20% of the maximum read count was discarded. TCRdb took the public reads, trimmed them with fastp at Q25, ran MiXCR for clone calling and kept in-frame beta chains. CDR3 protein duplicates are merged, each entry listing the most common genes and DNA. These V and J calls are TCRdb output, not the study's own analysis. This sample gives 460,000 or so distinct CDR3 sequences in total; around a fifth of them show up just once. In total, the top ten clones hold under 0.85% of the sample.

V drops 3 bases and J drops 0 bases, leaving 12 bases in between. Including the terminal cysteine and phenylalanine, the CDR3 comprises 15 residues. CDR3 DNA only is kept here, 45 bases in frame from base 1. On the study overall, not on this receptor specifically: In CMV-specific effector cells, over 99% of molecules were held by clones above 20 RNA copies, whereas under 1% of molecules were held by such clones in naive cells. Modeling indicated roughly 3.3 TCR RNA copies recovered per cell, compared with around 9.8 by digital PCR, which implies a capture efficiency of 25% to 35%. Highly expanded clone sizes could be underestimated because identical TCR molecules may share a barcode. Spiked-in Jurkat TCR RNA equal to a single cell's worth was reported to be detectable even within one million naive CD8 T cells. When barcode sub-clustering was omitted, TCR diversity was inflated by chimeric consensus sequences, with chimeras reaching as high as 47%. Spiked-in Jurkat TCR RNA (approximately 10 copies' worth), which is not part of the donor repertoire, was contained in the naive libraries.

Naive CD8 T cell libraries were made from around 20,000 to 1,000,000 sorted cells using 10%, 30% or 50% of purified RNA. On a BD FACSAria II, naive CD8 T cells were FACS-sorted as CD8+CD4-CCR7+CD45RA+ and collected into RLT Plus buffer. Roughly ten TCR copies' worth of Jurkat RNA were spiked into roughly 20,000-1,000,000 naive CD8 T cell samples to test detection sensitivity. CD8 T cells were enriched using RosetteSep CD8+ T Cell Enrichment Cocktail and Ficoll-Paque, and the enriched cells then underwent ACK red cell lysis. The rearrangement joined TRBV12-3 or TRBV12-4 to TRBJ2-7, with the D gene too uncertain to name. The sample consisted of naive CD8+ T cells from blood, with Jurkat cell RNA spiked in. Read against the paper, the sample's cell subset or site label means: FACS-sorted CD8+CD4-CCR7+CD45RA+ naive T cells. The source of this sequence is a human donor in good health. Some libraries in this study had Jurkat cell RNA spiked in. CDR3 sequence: CASSLGQLSSYEQYF. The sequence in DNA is TGTGCCAGCAGTTTGGGTCAGCTGAGCTCCTACGAGCAGTACTTC.